The 21 T cell receptor beta chains presented below share a single source sample, sequenced in a study of CD8+CD57+ T cells in acquired aplastic anemia. Genomic DNA, the template, was used for profiling of the TCR beta VDJ and CDR3. TCRdb re-called the reads with MiXCR, one entry per CDR3 protein. This table has around 170,000 distinct CDR3 sequences, under 75% appearing once. The sequencing sample was made of sorted CD4+, CD8+, or CD8+CD57+ T cells (not recorded which) from PBMCs. These receptors all come from a human donor in good health.

This clonotype was seen at least ten times. DNA of the CDR3: TGTGCCAGCAGCACCTCCGGATCTAATGAAAAACTGTTTTTT. Amino acids: CASSTSGSNEKLFF. This rearrangement joins TRBV5-6 to TRBJ1-4; D ambiguous. V lost 4 bases, J lost 3 bases, and 10 bases lay in between. The germline V gene has CDR1 SGHDT and CDR2 YYEEEE. This CDR3 contains 14 residues.

This clonotype was detected only once. The chain carries TRBV7-2 and TRBJ1-2; D is unclear. V lost 2 bases, J lost 7 bases, and 14 bases lay in between. Germline CDR1 is SGHTA and CDR2 is FQGNSA. This CDR3 has 14 residues. CDR3 nucleotide sequence: TGTGCCAGCAGCTTATACCCACCTACCGCTGGCTACACCTTC. It is translated as CASSLYPPTAGYTF.

This clonotype was recorded many times. The chain links TRBV4-1 to TRBJ2-5, with 10 positions matching TRBD1. V gave up 10 bases and J gave up 5 bases; unmatched junction bases: 10. Germline lookup yields CDR1 MGHRA and CDR2 YSYEKL. This CDR3 contains 14 residues. DNA of the CDR3: TGCGCCACCACCGCGCGGGACAGGGGCGAGACCCAGTACTTC. It is translated as CATTARDRGETQYF.

The rearrangement joins TRBV27 to TRBJ1-6; D is perhaps TRBD1 (6 bases). The V and J ends lost 2 bases and 5 bases respectively, with 10 bases between them. CDR1 and CDR2 from the germline V gene are MNHEY and SMNVEV (reference sequence). CDR3 length: 15 residues. CDR3 sequence (DNA): TGTGCCAGCAGTTTAATTGACAGGAATAATTCACCCCTCCACTTT. Translated: CASSLIDRNNSPLHF.

This chain links TRBV2 with TRBJ1-2, with D maybe TRBD1 (5 bases). Germline-derived CDR1 and CDR2 are SNHLY and FYNNEI. This CDR3 spans 14 amino acids. V was cut by 6 bases and J by 13 bases, with 24 bases left in between. The CDR3 DNA reads TGTGCCAGCAGCTTAGGTCGGGGTACAGGATACTCCACCTTC. Residues: CASSLGRGTGYSTF.

The chain has TRBV6-1 and TRBJ1-1; tentative D call: TRBD1 (6 bases). The CDR3 totals 15 residues. The germline V gene has CDR1 MNHNS and CDR2 SASEGT. Trimming pared 2 bases from V and 1 base from J, leaving 11 bases between. The CDR3 DNA follows: TGTGCCAGCAGTGAACCACAGGGAACGAACACTGAAGCTTTCTTT. Its translation is CASSEPQGTNTEAFF.

This clonotype has at least ten counts. V is TRBV10-3 and J is TRBJ2-7; D is unresolved. Deletions cut 8 bases from V and 0 bases from J, with 20 bases between. Per the germline V gene, CDR1 is ENHRY and CDR2 is SYGVKD. This CDR3 spans 16 amino acids. The CDR3 DNA reads as TGTGCCATCTCACCATTATCAGGCCAAAGCTCCTACGAGCAGTACTTC. This encodes CAISPLSGQSSYEQYF.

This clonotype was found many times. The gene calls are TRBV12-3 or TRBV12-4 and TRBJ2-1; 7 bases map to TRBD2. The CDR3 totals 14 residues. V trimming: 3 bases; J trimming: 4 bases; junction bases outside the gene matches: 3. The CDR3 spells CASSLVGGYNEQFF. Written as DNA, the CDR3 is TGTGCCAGCAGTTTGGTGGGAGGGTACAATGAGCAGTTCTTC.

This chain joins TRBV7-9 and TRBJ1-5; D is unclear. The V end was cut by 4 bases, the J end by 6 bases, with 7 bases between. The CDR3 extends over 12 amino acids. CDR1 is SEHNR and CDR2 is FQNEAQ in the germline V gene (reference sequence). CDR3 protein: CASSSNGQPQHF. CDR3 sequence (DNA): TGTGCCAGCAGCTCCAATGGTCAGCCCCAGCATTTT.

This sequence joins TRBV12-3 or TRBV12-4 and TRBJ1-1; no clear D. The CDR3 contains 13 residues. V lost 2 bases, J lost 7 bases, and 11 bases lay in between. The CDR3 nucleotides are TGTGCCAGCAGTTTACGGCGAGGCAGTGAAGCTTTCTTT. Its translation: CASSLRRGSEAFF.

This clonotype was recorded at least ten times. The chain links TRBV6-1 to TRBJ1-2; D is uncertain. Germline CDR1 reads MNHNS; CDR2 reads SASEGT. The CDR3 runs to 15 residues. V was shortened by 1 base and J by 9 bases, with 18 bases between the two germline ends. The CDR3 is CASSEGEQLVSRYTF. CDR3 in DNA: TGTGCCAGCAGTGAAGGCGAACAGCTAGTAAGTCGCTACACCTTC.

In this sample, this clonotype turned up a few times. The chain carries TRBV24-1 and TRBJ2-1; D may be TRBD1 (5 bases). The length of the CDR3 is 16 residues. Per the germline V gene, CDR1 is KGHDR and CDR2 is SFDVKD. V was clipped by 3 bases and J by 7 bases, with 18 bases between them. CDR3 amino acids: CATSDPLQVVGNEQFF. As DNA, the CDR3 is TGTGCCACCAGTGATCCATTACAGGTTGTGGGGAATGAGCAGTTCTTC.

As regards this clonotype: The conserved phenylalanine or tryptophan normally closing the CDR3 is absent here, so this likely arose from a read error. The J gene is TRBJ1-5, the V gene TRBV10-3; D is uncertain. V was pared by 8 bases and J by 0 bases, with 8 bases between. The germline CDR1 and CDR2 sequences are ENHRY and SYGVKD. CDR3 size: 13 residues. The CDR3 DNA sequence: TGTGCCATCGCGCGGGATAGCAATCAGCCCCAGCATTCT. Residues: CAIARDSNQPQHS.

The V and J genes are TRBV15 and TRBJ2-1; no definite D call. This CDR3 has 16 amino acids. With 0 bases removed from V and 4 bases from J, the gap between germline ends came to 13 bases. Germline lookup yields CDR1 LNHNV and CDR2 YYDKDF (reference sequence). The CDR3 nucleotides read TGTGCCACCAGCAGAGATGGTGAATTTGGTTACAATGAGCAGTTCTTC. It is translated as CATSRDGEFGYNEQFF. The entire variable domain, with the rest obtained from reference TRBV15 and TRBJ2-1, is as follows: DAMVIQNPRYQVTQFGKPVTLSCSQTLNHNVMYWYQQKSSQAPKLLFHYYDKDFNNEADTPDNFQSRRPNTSFCFLDIRSPGLGDTAMYLCATSRDGEFGYNEQFFGPGTRLTVL.

This clonotype was observed many times. This chain links TRBV2 with TRBJ2-1; TRBD2 matches 8 bases. CDR1 SNHLY and CDR2 FYNNEI come from the germline V gene. With 9 bases clipped from V and 6 bases from J, the junction kept 19 bases outside the gene matches. This CDR3 is built from 17 residues. The CDR3 coding sequence is TGTGCCAGAAGGGGGGCTGCAAGCGGGAGAGTGATCAATGAGCAGTTCTTC. Amino acid sequence: CARRGAASGRVINEQFF.

The J gene is TRBJ2-3, the V gene TRBV7-9, with 14 nucleotides matching TRBD2. The CDR3 has 19 amino acids. Germline CDR1 SEHNR, CDR2 FQNEAQ (reference sequence). With V trimmed by 1 base and J by 1 base, 7 bases remained unmatched. This chain's CDR3 is CASSLDGTSGSSGTDTQYF. CDR3 nucleotides: TGTGCCAGCAGCTTAGATGGGACTAGCGGGAGTTCGGGCACAGATACGCAGTATTTT.

This clonotype showed up many times. This chain's CDR3 is CASSESTGGYGYTF. CDR3 nucleotide sequence: TGTGCCAGCAGTGAGTCGACAGGGGGCTATGGCTACACCTTC. The chain couples TRBV2 to TRBJ1-2; TRBD1 matches at 9 bases. The germline gives CDR1 SNHLY, CDR2 FYNNEI. After removal of 3 bases from V and 4 bases from J, the junction contained 3 bases not matched to a gene. The CDR3 length is 14 residues.

V gene TRBV7-8 combines with J gene TRBJ2-2; perhaps TRBD1 as D (5 bases). Trimming took 0 bases from V and 0 from J, leaving 8 bases between them. This CDR3 has 16 residues. Germline CDR1 reads SGHVS; CDR2 reads FQNEAQ. In nucleotides, the CDR3 is TGTGCCAGCAGCTTAGCTGGGGCTACGAACACCGGGGAGCTGTTTTTT. Protein sequence: CASSLAGATNTGELFF. Combining the CDR3 with reference TRBV7-8 and TRBJ2-2 gives the whole variable domain GAGVSQSPRYKVAKRGQDVALRCDPISGHVSLFWYQQALGQGPEFLTYFQNEAQLDKSGLPSDRFFAERPEGSVSTLKIQRTQQEDSAVYLCASSLAGATNTGELFFGEGSRLTVL.

This clonotype was detected only a few times. The V and J genes are TRBV7-3 and TRBJ2-1; TRBD1 might be the D (5 bases). The CDR3 is 13 residues long. The V gene lost 0 bases and the J gene lost 8 bases, with 8 bases spanning the gap. Germline CDR1 SGHTA, CDR2 FQGTGA. The DNA of the CDR3 is TGTGCCAGCAGCTTAACATCAGGGTATGAGCAGTTCTTC. It yields the protein CASSLTSGYEQFF. Full variable domain (outside the CDR3, taken from reference TRBV7-3 and TRBJ2-1): GAGVSQTPSNKVTEKGKYVELRCDPISGHTALYWYRQSLGQGPEFLIYFQGTGAADDSGLPNDRFFAVRPEGSVSTLKIQRTERGDSAVYLCASSLTSGYEQFFGPGTRLTVL.

This clonotype was found many times. The rearrangement uses TRBV20-1 and TRBJ1-5; the D is unclear. The CDR3 totals 12 residues. V was trimmed by 5 bases and J by 0 bases, leaving 5 bases between them. Germline assignment: CDR1 DFQATT and CDR2 SNEGSKA (reference sequence). This CDR3 is CSASDSNQPQHF. The CDR3 nucleotides are TGCAGTGCTTCGGATAGCAATCAGCCCCAGCATTTT.

The rearrangement uses TRBV19 and TRBJ2-5; 9 bases fit TRBD1. The V gene's germline CDR1 is LNHDA and CDR2 SQIVND (reference sequence). The CDR3 extends over 15 amino acids. V was pared by 3 bases and J by 2 bases, with 4 bases of the junction left unmatched. The CDR3 nucleotides read TGTGCCAGTAGTATGGGGACAGGGTATCAAGAGACCCAGTACTTC. Translating gives CASSMGTGYQETQYF.